The sequence of this T cell receptor beta chain was determined in a study of persistence of HIV-infected CD4 T cells. Overall study context: Donors had been on suppressive ART for a median of 8 years.

The stimulus was an HIV-1 Gag 15-mer peptide pool, 1 ug/peptide/mL. Sorting selected CD4+ T cells upregulating both CD40 ligand and CD69. For at least 4 years, plasma HIV-1 RNA was undetectable (<50 copies/mL). This clone was observed once. Its antigen is not known. Sequencing used immunoSEQ version 4 in survey mode. Clones were read by immunoSEQ multiplex PCR, and TCRdb kept only the in-frame ones, dropping some. The top ten clones hold 1.9% of a sample with roughly 20,000 clones, about 60% of them seen once. This TCR derives from an adult woman with HIV who was CMV-seropositive. Here the sequenced sample was CD4+ T cells sorted from PBMCs after roughly 18-hour stimulation, taken from a patient who received antiretroviral therapy.

In DNA form, the CDR3 reads TGTGCCAGCAGCTACCCCCGGGACAGGTCCTGGAGTAACACCATATATTTT. Its translation: CASSYPRDRSWSNTIYF. The V and J genes are TRBV21-1 and TRBJ1-3; the table's TRBD1 call for D was not verified on the DNA. TRBV21-1 represents a pseudogene. The CDR3 sequence is 17 residues long.